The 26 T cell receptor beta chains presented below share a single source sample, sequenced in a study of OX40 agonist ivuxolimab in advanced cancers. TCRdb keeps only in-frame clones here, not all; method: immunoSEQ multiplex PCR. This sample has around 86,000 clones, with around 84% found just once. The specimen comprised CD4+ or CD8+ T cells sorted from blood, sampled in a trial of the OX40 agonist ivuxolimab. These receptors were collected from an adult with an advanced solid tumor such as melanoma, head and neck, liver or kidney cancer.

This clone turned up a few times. The DNA for the CDR3 is TGTGCCAGCAGCTTGAGGGTTTCTGGGGTCACGTCTCAGCCCCAGCATTTT. It codes for CASSLRVSGVTSQPQHF. The chain uses TRBV5-6 and TRBJ1-5; no clear D. CDR3 length: 17 amino acids. Trimming shortened V by 1 base and J by 6 bases, and 20 bases separated the two germline ends. Germline V lookup: CDR1 SGHDT, CDR2 YYEEEE.

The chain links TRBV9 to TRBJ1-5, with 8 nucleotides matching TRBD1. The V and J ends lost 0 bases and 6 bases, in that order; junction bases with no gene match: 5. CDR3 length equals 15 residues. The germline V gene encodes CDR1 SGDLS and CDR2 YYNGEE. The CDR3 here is CASSVGQGAGQPQHF. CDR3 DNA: TGTGCCAGCAGCGTAGGGCAGGGGGCCGGTCAGCCCCAGCATTTT. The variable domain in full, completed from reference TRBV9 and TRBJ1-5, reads DSGVTQTPKHLITATGQRVTLRCSPRSGDLSVYWYQQSLDQGLQFLIQYYNGEERAKGNILERFSAQQFPDLHSELNLSSLELGDSALYFCASSVGQGAGQPQHFGDGTRLSIL.

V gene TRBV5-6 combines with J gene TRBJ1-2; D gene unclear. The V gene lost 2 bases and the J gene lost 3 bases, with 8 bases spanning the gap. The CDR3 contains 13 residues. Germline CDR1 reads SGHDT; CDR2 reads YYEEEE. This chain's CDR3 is CASSLGLDYGYTF. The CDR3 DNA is TGTGCCAGCAGCTTAGGATTGGACTATGGCTACACCTTC.

CDR3 sequence (DNA): TGTGCCAGCAGCCCAGGGGCAGGGAACAATCAGCCCCAGCATTTT. This sequence encodes CASSPGAGNNQPQHF. The J gene is TRBJ1-5, the V gene TRBV7-8, with a possible D match to TRBD1 (6 bases). The CDR3 covers 15 residues. The germline V and J ends were trimmed by 5 bases and 3 bases, with 14 bases remaining between them. Germline lookup yields CDR1 SGHVS and CDR2 FQNEAQ.

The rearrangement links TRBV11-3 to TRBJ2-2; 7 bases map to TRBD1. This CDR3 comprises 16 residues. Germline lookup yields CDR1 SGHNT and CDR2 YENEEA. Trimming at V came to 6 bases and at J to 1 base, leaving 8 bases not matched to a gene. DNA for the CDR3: TGTGCCAGCAGTTCAACCGGGACAGAGAACACCGGGGAGCTGTTTTTT. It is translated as CASSSTGTENTGELFF.

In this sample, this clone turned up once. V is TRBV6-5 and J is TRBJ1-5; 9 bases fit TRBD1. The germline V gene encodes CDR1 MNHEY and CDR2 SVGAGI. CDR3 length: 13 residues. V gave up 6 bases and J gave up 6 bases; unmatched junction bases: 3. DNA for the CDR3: TGTGCCAGCAGGGGACAGGGCCTTCAGCCCCAGCATTTT. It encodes CASRGQGLQPQHF.

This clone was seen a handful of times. The CDR3 DNA reads TGTGCCTGGAGTTGGGGCAGTGAGCAGTTCTTC. Amino acid sequence: CAWSWGSEQFF. This chain connects TRBV30 to TRBJ2-1; possible D gene TRBD1, 5 bases. Germline CDR1 and CDR2: GTSNPN and SVGIG (reference sequence). The CDR3 runs to 11 residues. Trimming took off 2 bases at V and 9 bases at J, with 8 bases between the two ends.

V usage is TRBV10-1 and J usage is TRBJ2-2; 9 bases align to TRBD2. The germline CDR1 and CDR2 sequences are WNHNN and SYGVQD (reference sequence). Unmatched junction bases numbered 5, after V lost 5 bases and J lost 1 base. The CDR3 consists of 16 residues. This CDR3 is CASSPRGGRNTGELFF. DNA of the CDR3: TGCGCCAGCAGTCCGCGGGGGGGCCGGAACACCGGGGAGCTGTTTTTT.

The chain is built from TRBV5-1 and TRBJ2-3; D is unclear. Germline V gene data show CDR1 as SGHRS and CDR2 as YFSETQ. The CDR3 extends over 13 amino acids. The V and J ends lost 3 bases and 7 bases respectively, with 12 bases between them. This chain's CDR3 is CASSSPLGNTQYF. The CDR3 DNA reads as TGCGCCAGCAGCTCCCCTCTGGGGAATACGCAGTATTTT. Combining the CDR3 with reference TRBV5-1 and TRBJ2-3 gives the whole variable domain KAGVTQTPRYLIKTRGQQVTLSCSPISGHRSVSWYQQTPGQGLQFLFEYFSETQRNKGNFPGRFSGRQFSNSRSEMNVSTLELGDSALYLCASSSPLGNTQYFGPGTRLTVL.

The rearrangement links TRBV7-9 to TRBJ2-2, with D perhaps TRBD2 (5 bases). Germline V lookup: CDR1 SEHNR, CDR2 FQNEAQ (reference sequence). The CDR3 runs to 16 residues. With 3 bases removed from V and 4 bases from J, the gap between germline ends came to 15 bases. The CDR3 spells CASSFQPGLSTGELFF. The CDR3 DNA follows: TGTGCCAGCAGCTTCCAACCCGGACTGTCCACCGGGGAGCTGTTTTTT.

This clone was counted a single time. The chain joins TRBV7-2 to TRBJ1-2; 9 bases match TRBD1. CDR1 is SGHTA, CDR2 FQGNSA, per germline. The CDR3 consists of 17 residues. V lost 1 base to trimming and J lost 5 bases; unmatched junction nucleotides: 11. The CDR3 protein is CASSLGPDRGIRYGYTF. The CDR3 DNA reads TGTGCCAGCAGCTTAGGGCCGGACAGGGGCATAAGATATGGCTACACCTTC.

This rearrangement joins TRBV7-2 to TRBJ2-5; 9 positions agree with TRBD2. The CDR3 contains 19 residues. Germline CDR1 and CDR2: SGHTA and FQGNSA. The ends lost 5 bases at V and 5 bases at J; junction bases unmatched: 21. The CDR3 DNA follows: TGTGCCAGCAGCCCCTCCCCTCTTAGCGGGGGCCATCGTTCGGAGACCCAGTACTTC. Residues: CASSPSPLSGGHRSETQYF.

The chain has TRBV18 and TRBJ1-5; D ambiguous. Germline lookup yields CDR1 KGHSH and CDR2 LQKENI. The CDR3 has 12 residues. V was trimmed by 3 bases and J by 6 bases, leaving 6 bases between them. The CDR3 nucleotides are TGTGCCAGCTCACCGGGAACTCAGCCCCAGCATTTT. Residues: CASSPGTQPQHF.

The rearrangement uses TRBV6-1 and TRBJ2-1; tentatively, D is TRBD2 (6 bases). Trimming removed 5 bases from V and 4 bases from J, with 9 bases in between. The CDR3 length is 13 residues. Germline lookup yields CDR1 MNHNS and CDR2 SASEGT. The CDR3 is CASSSGSYNEQFF. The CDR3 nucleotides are TGTGCCAGCAGTTCCGGGAGTTACAATGAGCAGTTCTTC.

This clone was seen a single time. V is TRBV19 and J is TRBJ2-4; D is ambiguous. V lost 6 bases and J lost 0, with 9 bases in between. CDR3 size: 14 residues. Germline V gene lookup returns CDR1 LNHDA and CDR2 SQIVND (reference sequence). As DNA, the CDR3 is TGTGCCAGTAGGGACGCTTTAGCCAAAAACATTCAGTACTTC. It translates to CASRDALAKNIQYF.

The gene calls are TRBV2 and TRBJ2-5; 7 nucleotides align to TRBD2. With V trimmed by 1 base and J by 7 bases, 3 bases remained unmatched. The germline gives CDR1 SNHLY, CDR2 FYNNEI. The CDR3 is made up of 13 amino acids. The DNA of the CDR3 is TGTGCCAGCAGTGAAGAGGCTAGCGGGACCCAGTACTTC. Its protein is CASSEEASGTQYF.

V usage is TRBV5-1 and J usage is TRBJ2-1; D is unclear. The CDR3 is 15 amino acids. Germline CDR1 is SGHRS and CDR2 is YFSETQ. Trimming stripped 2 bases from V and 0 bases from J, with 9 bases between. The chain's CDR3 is CASSFPGNSYNEQFF. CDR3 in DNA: TGCGCCAGCAGCTTTCCAGGTAACTCCTACAATGAGCAGTTCTTC.

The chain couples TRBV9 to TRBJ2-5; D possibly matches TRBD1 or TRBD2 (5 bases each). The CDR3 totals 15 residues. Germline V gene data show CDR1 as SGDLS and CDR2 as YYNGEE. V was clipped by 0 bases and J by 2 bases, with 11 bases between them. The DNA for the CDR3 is TGTGCCAGCAGCGTAGGGGGACCCTTACAAGAGACCCAGTACTTC. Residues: CASSVGGPLQETQYF.

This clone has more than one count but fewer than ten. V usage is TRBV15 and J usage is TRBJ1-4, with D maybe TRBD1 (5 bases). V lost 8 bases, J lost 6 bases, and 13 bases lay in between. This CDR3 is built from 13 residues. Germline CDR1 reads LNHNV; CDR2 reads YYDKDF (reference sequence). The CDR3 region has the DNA TGTGCCACCGGGGACCCGGGAGATGAAAAACTGTTTTTT. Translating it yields CATGDPGDEKLFF.

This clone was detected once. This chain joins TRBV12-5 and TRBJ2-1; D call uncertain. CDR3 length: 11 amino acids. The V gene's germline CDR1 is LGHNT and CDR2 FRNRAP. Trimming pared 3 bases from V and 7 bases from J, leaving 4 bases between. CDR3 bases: TGTGCTAGTGGTTTTAGGAATGAGCAGTTCTTC. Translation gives CASGFRNEQFF.

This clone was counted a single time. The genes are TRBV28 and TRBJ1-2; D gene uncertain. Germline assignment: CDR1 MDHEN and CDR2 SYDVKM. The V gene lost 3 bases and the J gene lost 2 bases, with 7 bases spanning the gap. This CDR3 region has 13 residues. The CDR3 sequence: CASSFGKNYGYTF. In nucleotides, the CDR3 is TGTGCCAGCAGTTTCGGGAAAAACTATGGCTACACCTTC.

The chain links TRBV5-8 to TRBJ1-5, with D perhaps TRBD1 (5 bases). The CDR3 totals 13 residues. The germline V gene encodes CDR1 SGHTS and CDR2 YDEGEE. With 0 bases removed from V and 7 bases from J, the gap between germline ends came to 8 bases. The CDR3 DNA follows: TGTGCCAGCAGCTTGGGCAGGGAGCAGCCCCAGCATTTT. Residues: CASSLGREQPQHF. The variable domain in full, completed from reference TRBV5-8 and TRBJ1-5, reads EAGVTQSPTHLIKTRGQQATLRCSPISGHTSVYWYQQALGLGLQFLLWYDEGEERNRGNFPPRFSGRQFPNYSSELNVNALELEDSALYLCASSLGREQPQHFGDGTRLSIL.

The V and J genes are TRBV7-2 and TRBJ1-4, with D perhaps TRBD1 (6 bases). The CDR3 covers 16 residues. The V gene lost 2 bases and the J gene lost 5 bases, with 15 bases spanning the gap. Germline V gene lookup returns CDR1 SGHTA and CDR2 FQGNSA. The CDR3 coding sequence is TGTGCCAGCAGCTTAAGATCTGGCAGGGGAAATGAAAAACTGTTTTTT. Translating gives CASSLRSGRGNEKLFF. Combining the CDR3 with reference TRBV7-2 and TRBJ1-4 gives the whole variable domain GAGVSQSPSNKVTEKGKDVELRCDPISGHTALYWYRQSLGQGLEFLIYFQGNSAPDKSGLPSDRFSAERTGGSVSTLTIQRTQQEDSAVYLCASSLRSGRGNEKLFFGSGTQLSVL.

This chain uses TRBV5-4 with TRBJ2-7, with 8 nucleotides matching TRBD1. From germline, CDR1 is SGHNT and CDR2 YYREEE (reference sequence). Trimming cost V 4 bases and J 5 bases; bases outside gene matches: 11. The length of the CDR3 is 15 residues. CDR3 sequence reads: CASSRPGQVSHEQYF. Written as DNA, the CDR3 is TGTGCCAGCAGCCGGCCGGGACAGGTATCCCACGAGCAGTACTTC.

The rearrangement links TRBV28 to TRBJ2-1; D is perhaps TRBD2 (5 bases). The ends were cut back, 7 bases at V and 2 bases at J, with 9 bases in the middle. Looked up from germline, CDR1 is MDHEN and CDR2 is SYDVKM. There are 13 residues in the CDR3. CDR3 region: CASTGEPYNEQFF. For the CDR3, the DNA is TGTGCCAGCACCGGGGAACCCTACAATGAGCAGTTCTTC.

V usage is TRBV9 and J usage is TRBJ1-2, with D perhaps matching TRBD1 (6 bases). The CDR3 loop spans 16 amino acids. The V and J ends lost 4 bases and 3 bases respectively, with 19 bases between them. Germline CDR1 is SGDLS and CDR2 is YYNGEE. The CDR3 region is CASSPQVGGAYYGYTF. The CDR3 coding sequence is TGTGCCAGCAGCCCTCAAGTGGGGGGGGCCTACTATGGCTACACCTTC.